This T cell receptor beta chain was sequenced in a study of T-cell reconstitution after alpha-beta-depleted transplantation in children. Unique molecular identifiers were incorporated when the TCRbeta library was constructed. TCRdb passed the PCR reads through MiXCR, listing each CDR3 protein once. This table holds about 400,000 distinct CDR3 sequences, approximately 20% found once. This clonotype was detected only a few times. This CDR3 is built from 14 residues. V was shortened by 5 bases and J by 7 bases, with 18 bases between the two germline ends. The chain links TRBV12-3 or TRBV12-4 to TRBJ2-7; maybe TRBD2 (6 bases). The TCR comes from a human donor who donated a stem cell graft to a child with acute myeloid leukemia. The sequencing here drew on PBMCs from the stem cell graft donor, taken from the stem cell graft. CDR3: CASSGSSASLEQYF. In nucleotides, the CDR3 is TGTGCCAGCAGTGGGTCTAGCGCCTCCTTAGAGCAGTACTTC.